This T cell receptor (beta chain) was obtained from a study of T cell responses to AZD1222 COVID-19 vaccine. It was second doses at about 4 or about 12 weeks that were pooled. General study results and limits: Nearly half of spike-specific TCRs reportedly target variant regions that are unmutated in the B.1.351 and B.1.1.7 variants.

This CDR3 spans 14 amino acids. V lost 0 bases to trimming and J lost 8 bases, with 13 bases between them. The germline V gene has CDR1 GTSNPN and CDR2 SVGIG (reference sequence). Clones were sequenced by immunoSEQ multiplex PCR, and TCRdb holds only the in-frame ones, with some missing. The sample has over 100,000 clones; 87% are singletons. For this clone: The antigen is undetermined.

Sequenced here: peripheral blood, sampled 28 days after the second AZD1222 dose. The receptor comes from an adult who received the AZD1222 COVID-19 vaccine. The rearrangement uses TRBV30 and TRBJ1-4; D remains unclear. The CDR3 bases are TGTGCCTGGAGTGTTTTTCTTGGTCGCGAAAAACTGTTTTTT. It translates to CAWSVFLGREKLFF.